The entry below describes one T cell receptor (beta chain). Its antigen is still unknown. Clones were read by immunoSEQ multiplex PCR, and TCRdb kept only the in-frame ones, dropping some. In the table there are 180,000 or so clones, around nine tenths of which are singletons. This record comes from a study of cytomegalovirus exposure and HLA in healthy donors. Study observations and caveats: Rare TCR sequences dominated, though some public TCRs recurred in many donors. Within the approximately 110 validation repertoires, first-cohort TCR clusters tended to co-occur, according to a later analysis.

The CDR3 consists of 15 residues. V lost 0 bases and J lost 3, with 11 bases in between. CDR1 MNHEY and CDR2 SVGAGI come from the germline V gene. V and J are TRBV6-5 and TRBJ1-1; D gene unclear. Sequenced sample: PBMCs. The sequence derives from a woman in her thirties in good health and CMV-seronegative. CDR3 DNA: TGTGCCAGCAGTTACTCGATAGGCGGGGACACTGAAGCTTTCTTT. Protein: CASSYSIGGDTEAFF.